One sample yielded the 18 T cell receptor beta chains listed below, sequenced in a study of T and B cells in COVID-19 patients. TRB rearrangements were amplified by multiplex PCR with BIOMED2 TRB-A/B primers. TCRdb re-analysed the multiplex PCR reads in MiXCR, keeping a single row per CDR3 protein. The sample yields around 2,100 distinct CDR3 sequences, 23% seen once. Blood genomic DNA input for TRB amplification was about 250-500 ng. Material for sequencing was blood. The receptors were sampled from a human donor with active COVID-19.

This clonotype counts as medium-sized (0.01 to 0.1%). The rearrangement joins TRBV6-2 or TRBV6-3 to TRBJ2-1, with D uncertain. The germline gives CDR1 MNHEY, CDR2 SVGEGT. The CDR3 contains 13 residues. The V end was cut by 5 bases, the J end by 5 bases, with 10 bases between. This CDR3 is CASSELVHNEQFF. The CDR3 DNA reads TGTGCCAGCAGTGAGCTAGTCCACAATGAGCAGTTCTTC.

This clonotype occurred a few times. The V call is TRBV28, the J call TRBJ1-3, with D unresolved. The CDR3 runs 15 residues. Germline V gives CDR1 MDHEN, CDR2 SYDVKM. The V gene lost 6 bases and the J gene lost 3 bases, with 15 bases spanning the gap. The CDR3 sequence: CASSPNWGVGNTIYF. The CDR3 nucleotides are TGTGCCAGCAGCCCTAATTGGGGTGTTGGAAACACCATATATTTT.

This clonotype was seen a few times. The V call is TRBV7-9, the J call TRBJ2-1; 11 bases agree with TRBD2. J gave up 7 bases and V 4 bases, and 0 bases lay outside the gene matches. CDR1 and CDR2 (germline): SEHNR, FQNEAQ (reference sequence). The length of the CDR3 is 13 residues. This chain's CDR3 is CASSSSGRNEQFF. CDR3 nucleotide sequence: TGTGCCAGCAGCTCTAGCGGGAGGAATGAGCAGTTCTTC.

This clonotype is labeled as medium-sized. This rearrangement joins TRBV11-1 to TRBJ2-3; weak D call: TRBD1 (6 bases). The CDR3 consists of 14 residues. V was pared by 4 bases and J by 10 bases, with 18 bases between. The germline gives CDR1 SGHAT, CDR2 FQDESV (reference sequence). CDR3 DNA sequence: TGTGCCAGCAGCTCGTCGGGGAACAGGGCCCCGCAGTATTTT. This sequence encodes CASSSSGNRAPQYF.

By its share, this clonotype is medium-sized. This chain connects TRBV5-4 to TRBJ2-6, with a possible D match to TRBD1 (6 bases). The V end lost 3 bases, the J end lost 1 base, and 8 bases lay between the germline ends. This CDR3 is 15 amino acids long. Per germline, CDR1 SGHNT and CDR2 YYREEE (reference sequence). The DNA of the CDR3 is TGTGCCAGCAGCTCACAGGGATCTGGGGCCAACGTCCTGACTTTC. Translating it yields CASSSQGSGANVLTF. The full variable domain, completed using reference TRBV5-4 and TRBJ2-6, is ETGVTQSPTHLIKTRGQQVTLRCSSQSGHNTVSWYQQALGQGPQFIFQYYREEENGRGNFPPRFSGLQFPNYSSELNVNALELDDSALYLCASSSQGSGANVLTFGAGSRLTVL.

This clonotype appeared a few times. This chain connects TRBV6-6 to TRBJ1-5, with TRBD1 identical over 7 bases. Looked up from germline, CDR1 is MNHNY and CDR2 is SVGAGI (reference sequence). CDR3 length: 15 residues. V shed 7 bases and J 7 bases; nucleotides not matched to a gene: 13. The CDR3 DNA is TGTGCCAGCACCGGGGGCGCAGGGGGGGGACAGCCCCAGCATTTT. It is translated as CASTGGAGGGQPQHF.

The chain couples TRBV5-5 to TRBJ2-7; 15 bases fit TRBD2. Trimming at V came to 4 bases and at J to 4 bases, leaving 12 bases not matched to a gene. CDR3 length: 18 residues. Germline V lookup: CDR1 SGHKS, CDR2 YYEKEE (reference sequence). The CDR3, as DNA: TGTGCCAGCAGCCCCCGGGACAGGGGGACTAGCGGGAGGTACGAGCAGTACTTC. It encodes CASSPRDRGTSGRYEQYF.

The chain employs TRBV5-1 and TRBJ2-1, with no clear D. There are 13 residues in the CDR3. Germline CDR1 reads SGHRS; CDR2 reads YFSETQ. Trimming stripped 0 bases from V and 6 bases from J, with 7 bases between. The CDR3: CASSLDSPNEQFF. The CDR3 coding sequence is TGCGCCAGCAGCTTGGACAGCCCCAATGAGCAGTTCTTC.

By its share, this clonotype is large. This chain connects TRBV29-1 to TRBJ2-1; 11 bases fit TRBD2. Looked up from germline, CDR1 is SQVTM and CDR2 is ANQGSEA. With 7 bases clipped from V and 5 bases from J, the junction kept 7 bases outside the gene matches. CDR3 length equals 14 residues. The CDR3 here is CSGGGTSGHNEQFF. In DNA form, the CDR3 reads TGCAGCGGGGGGGGGACTAGCGGTCACAATGAGCAGTTCTTC.

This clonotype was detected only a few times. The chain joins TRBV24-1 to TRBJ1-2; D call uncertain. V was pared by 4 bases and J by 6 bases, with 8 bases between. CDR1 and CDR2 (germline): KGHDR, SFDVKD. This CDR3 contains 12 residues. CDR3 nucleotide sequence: TGTGCCACCAGTGACGAGGGAGATGGCTACACCTTC. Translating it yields CATSDEGDGYTF.

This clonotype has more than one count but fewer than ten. CDR3 amino acids: CASSLRRGGETQYF. The CDR3 DNA follows: TGTGCCAGCAGCTTACGGCGCGGGGGGGAGACCCAGTACTTC. J is TRBJ2-5 and V is TRBV7-2; 8 bases fit TRBD2. The V segment lost 2 bases and the J segment 5 bases; nucleotides outside the gene matches: 4. The CDR3 runs 14 residues. The germline V gene encodes CDR1 SGHTA and CDR2 FQGNSA.

CDR3 bases: TGTGCCAGCAGTTTTCTCGGGGGGTTGGGGGCGGTTGGGGACAGCCTTTCTGGGGCCAACGTCCTGACTTTC. Protein: CASSFLGGLGAVGDSLSGANVLTF. The gene calls are TRBV12-3 or TRBV12-4 and TRBJ2-6; the D gene could be TRBD1 or TRBD2 (7 bases each). V dropped 3 bases and J dropped 1 base, with 34 bases sitting between them. This CDR3 contains 24 residues.

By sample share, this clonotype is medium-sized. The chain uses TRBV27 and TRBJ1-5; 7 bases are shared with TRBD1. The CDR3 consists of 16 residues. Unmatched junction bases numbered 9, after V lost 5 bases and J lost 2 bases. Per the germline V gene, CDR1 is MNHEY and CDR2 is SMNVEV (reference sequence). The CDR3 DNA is TGTGCCAGCAGTGGCCGACAGGGTCTGGGCAATCAGCCCCAGCATTTT. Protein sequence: CASSGRQGLGNQPQHF.

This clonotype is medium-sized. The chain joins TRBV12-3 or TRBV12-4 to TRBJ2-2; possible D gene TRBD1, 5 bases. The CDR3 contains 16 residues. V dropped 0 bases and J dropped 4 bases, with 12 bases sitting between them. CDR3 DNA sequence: TGTGCCAGCAGTTTAGCCCCGGACAAGCCCACCGGGGAGCTGTTTTTT. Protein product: CASSLAPDKPTGELFF.

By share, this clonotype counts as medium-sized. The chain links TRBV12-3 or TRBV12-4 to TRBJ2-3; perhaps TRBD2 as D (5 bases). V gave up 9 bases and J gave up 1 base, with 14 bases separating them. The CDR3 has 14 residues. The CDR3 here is CASRWRAGTDTQYF. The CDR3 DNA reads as TGTGCCAGTAGGTGGAGAGCGGGCACAGATACGCAGTATTTT.

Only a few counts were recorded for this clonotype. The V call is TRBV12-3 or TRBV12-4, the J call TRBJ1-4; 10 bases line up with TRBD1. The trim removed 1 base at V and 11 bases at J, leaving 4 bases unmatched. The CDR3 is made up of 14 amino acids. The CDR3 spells CASSLGDRGRKLFF. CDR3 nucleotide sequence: TGTGCCAGCAGTTTAGGGGACAGGGGAAGGAAACTGTTTTTT.

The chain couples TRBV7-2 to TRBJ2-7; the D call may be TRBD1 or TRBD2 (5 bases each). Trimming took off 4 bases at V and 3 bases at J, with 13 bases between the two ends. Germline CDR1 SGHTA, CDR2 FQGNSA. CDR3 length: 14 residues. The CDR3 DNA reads TGTGCCAGCAGCTGGGGCCTCGGGGTCTACGAGCAGTACTTC. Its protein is CASSWGLGVYEQYF.

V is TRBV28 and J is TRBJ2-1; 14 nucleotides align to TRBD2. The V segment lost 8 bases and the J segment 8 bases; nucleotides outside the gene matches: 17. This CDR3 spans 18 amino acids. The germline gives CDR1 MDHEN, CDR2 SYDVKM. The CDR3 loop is CASEGGLAGVFGEHEQFF. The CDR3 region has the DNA TGTGCCAGCGAGGGGGGACTAGCGGGAGTATTCGGGGAGCATGAGCAGTTCTTC. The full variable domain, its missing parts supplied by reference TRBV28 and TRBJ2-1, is DVKVTQSSRYLVKRTGEKVFLECVQDMDHENMFWYRQDPGLGLRLIYFSYDVKMKEKGDIPEGYSVSREKKERFSLILESASTNQTSMYLCASEGGLAGVFGEHEQFFGPGTRLTVL.